This T cell receptor (beta chain) is from a study of Graves' ophthalmopathy and Graves' hyperthyroidism. In its sample, this clonotype was seen many times. Uncontrolled infections, pregnancy, lactation or other autoimmune diseases led to patient exclusion. The authors diagnosed from clinical symptoms, serum thyroxine, TRAb, thyroid ultrasound and orbital computed tomography. Amplification from RNA transcripts yielded the TCR beta CDR3 regions. Investigators did first-round RT-PCR with HTBI primers, then second-round multiplex PCR. A single record per CDR3 protein comes from TCRdb applying MiXCR to the multiplex PCR reads. The data hold roughly 500,000 distinct CDR3 sequences, with about 15% observed a single time. Per germline, CDR1 MNHEY and CDR2 SMNVEV (reference sequence). Trimming shortened V by 8 bases and J by 7 bases, and 15 bases separated the two germline ends. The CDR3 contains 13 residues.

The sequenced sample consisted of blood. This receptor was obtained from a woman aged 30 to 39 with Graves' ophthalmopathy. This chain uses TRBV27 with TRBJ1-5; D is possibly TRBD1 (6 bases). The CDR3 region is CASSGDEGQPQHF. The DNA of the CDR3 is TGTGCCAGCTCAGGGGACGAGGGACAGCCCCAGCATTTT.